The text below deals with one T cell receptor beta chain. These data come from a study of blood T cell repertoires in COVID-19. Study details: Whether acute or convalescent, the COVID-19 samples came from the United States, Italy and Spain. Sample material is recorded as cDNA or gDNA derived from T cells, B-cell-depleted T cells, or PBMCs.

V gave up 6 bases and J gave up 2 bases; unmatched junction bases: 4. The CDR3 runs to 13 residues. The germline V gene encodes CDR1 MGHDK and CDR2 SYGVNS. As processed by the authors: Cell counts per sample came from amplifying reference gene primers. This table comes from immunoSEQ multiplex PCR, and its TCRdb copy is limited to in-frame clones, with some not included. D and trimming were read from the DNA, whereas the V and J calls and clone size are those reported in that table. Counted here are roughly 300,000 clones, approximately 88% occurring once; the ten biggest clones make up almost 9.5%. V usage is TRBV25-1 and J usage is TRBJ2-7; 7 positions agree with TRBD1. The TCR comes from a man aged 18-30 years with active or convalescent COVID-19. The sample comprised peripheral blood. The CDR3 nucleotides are TGTGCCAGCAGCCGGGACAGTACCTACGAGCAGTACTTC. It yields the protein CASSRDSTYEQYF.